This TCR beta chain was retrieved from a study of blood T cell repertoires in COVID-19. Overall study context: Material from acute and convalescent COVID-19 was sourced from the United States, Italy and Spain. PBMCs, B-cell-depleted T cells, or T cells provided the cDNA or gDNA that made up the material.

In the authors' methods: Estimation of nucleated cell counts was performed using reference gene primer amplification. Measured with immunoSEQ multiplex PCR; TCRdb has only the in-frame clones, and not every one. D and trimming come from the DNA, and the V and J calls and clone size come from that table. The repertoire consists of over 80,000 clones, with 89% occurring once and the leading ten covering over 7%. Germline-derived CDR1 and CDR2 are LGHNA and YNFKEQ. CDR3 length equals 15 residues. The ends were cut back, 1 base at V and 3 bases at J, with 12 bases in the middle. This sequence originates from a man over 45 with acute or convalescent COVID-19. Sequencing was performed on peripheral blood. The rearrangement uses TRBV4-2 and TRBJ1-2; no clear D. The CDR3 loop is CASSQAGLADYGYTF. CDR3 in DNA: TGTGCCAGCAGCCAAGCCGGGTTAGCTGACTATGGCTACACCTTC.